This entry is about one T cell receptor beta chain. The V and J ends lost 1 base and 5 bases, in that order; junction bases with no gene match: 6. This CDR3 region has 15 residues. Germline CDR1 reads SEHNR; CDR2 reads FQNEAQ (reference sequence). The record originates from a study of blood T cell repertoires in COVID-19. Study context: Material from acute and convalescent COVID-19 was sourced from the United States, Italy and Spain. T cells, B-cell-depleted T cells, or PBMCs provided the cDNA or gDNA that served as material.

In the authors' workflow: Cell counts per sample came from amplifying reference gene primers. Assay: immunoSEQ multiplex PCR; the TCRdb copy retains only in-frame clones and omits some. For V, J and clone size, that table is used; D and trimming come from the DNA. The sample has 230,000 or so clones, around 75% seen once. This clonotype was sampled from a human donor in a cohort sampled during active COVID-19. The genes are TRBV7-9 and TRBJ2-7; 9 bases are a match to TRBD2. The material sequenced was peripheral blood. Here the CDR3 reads CASSLGEREEDEQYF. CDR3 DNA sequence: TGTGCCAGCAGCTTAGGCGAGCGGGAGGAAGACGAGCAGTACTTC.